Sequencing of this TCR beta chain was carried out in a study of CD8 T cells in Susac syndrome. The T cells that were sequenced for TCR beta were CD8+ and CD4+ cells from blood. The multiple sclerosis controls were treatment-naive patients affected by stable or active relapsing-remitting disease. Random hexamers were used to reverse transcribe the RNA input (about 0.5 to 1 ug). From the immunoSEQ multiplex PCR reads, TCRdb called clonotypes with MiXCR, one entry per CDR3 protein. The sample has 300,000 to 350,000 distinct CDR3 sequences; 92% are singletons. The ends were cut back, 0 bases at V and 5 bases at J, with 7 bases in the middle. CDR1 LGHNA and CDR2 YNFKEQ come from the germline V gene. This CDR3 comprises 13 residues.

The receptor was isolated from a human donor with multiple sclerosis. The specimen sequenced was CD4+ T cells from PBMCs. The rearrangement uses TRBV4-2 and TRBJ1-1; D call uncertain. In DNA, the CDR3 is TGTGCCAGCAGCCAAGATCCTCGGACTGAAGCTTTCTTT. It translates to CASSQDPRTEAFF.